This T cell receptor beta chain was recorded in a study of blood T cell repertoires in COVID-19. Background on the study: PBMCs, B-cell-depleted T cells, or T cells provided the cDNA or gDNA that made up the material.

Authors' analysis steps: Reference gene primer amplification gave nucleated cell count estimates. The data were produced by immunoSEQ multiplex PCR, yet TCRdb's version contains in-frame clones alone and is incomplete. V, J and clone size reflect that table, while D and trimming were determined from the DNA. The table records 230,000 or so clones, more than 65% of them present only once. The sequenced material came from PBMCs or T cells enriched from blood (not recorded which). This TCR was recovered from a man in his fifties who had recovered from COVID-19.

This chain's CDR3 is CASSPLRGQETQYF. CDR3 nucleotide sequence: TGTGCCAGCTCACCTCTGCGGGGCCAAGAGACCCAGTACTTC. The rearrangement uses TRBV18 and TRBJ2-5, with D possibly TRBD2 on 6 matching bases. Germline values: CDR1 KGHSH, CDR2 LQKENI. The V end was cut by 3 bases, the J end by 1 base, with 9 bases between. The CDR3 has 14 amino acids.